These 9 T cell receptor beta chains share one sample of origin, sequenced in a study of blood T cell repertoires in COVID-19. Profiling relied on immunoSEQ multiplex PCR, and the TCRdb table lists in-frame clones only, not all of them. In the table there are around 260,000 clones, 85% of which are singletons. Material: peripheral blood. The source is a human donor in a cohort sampled during active COVID-19.

This rearrangement joins TRBV29-1 to TRBJ2-7, with TRBD1 identical over 8 bases. There are 13 residues in the CDR3. Per germline, CDR1 SQVTM and CDR2 ANQGSEA. V lost 6 bases to trimming and J lost 3 bases; unmatched junction nucleotides: 7. In DNA form, the CDR3 reads TGCAGCGTAGGACGGGACAGGAACTACGAGCAGTACTTC. It specifies CSVGRDRNYEQYF.

The chain employs TRBV4-1 and TRBJ2-5, with TRBD2 matching 7 bases. CDR1 and CDR2 (germline): MGHRA, YSYEKL. The CDR3 totals 17 residues. Trimming removed 0 bases from V and 6 bases from J; junction bases left unmatched: 13. CDR3 nucleotides: TGCGCCAGCAGCCAAGATGGCGGGGGATGGGACGTGCAGACCCAGTACTTC. Protein sequence: CASSQDGGGWDVQTQYF.

CDR3 in DNA: TGTGCCACCAGTGATAGTACGGGCTATGGCTACACCTTC. Residues: CATSDSTGYGYTF. The rearrangement joins TRBV24-1 to TRBJ1-2; D is ambiguous. Trimming removed 3 bases at V and 4 bases at J, with 8 bases between. Per the germline V gene, CDR1 is KGHDR and CDR2 is SFDVKD. The length of the CDR3 is 13 residues.

The chain uses TRBV27 and TRBJ2-7; D gene ambiguous. V was shortened by 2 bases and J by 7 bases, with 12 bases between the two germline ends. Germline-derived CDR1 and CDR2 are MNHEY and SMNVEV (reference sequence). The length of the CDR3 is 13 residues. The chain's CDR3 is CASSLTAPREQYF. In nucleotides, the CDR3 is TGTGCCAGCAGTTTAACCGCTCCGCGAGAGCAGTACTTC.

The chain combines TRBV7-2 with TRBJ2-3; 12 positions match TRBD1. This CDR3 is 17 amino acids long. In germline, CDR1 is SGHTA, CDR2 FQGNSA. Trimming removed 5 bases from V and 4 bases from J; junction bases left unmatched: 10. CDR3 amino acids: CASSPFRGTGGADTQYF. Written as DNA, the CDR3 is TGTGCCAGCAGCCCGTTTAGAGGGACAGGGGGCGCAGATACGCAGTATTTT.

The rearrangement joins TRBV5-1 to TRBJ2-3; D is uncertain. Trimming pared 0 bases from V and 1 base from J, leaving 3 bases between. Germline lookup yields CDR1 SGHRS and CDR2 YFSETQ. CDR3 length: 13 amino acids. CDR3 in DNA: TGCGCCAGCAGCTTGGGCGGCACAGATACGCAGTATTTT. Residues: CASSLGGTDTQYF.

The chain recombines TRBV5-1 with TRBJ1-3; D not resolved. V dropped 0 bases and J dropped 4 bases, with 11 bases sitting between them. The CDR3 is 15 residues long. Germline loops: CDR1 SGHRS, CDR2 YFSETQ. The CDR3, as DNA: TGCGCCAGCAGCTTGGAGGCTACGGGGGGAAACACCATATATTTT. Translated, it gives CASSLEATGGNTIYF.

This clone has a handful of counts. This chain links TRBV19 with TRBJ1-2; TRBD1 matches at 10 bases. With 5 bases clipped from V and 8 bases from J, the junction kept 2 bases outside the gene matches. This CDR3 comprises 12 residues. Germline-derived CDR1 and CDR2 are LNHDA and SQIVND (reference sequence). CDR3 sequence: CASSDRGRGYTF. CDR3 DNA sequence: TGTGCCAGTAGTGACAGGGGGCGCGGCTACACCTTC.

Notes on this clone: Other DNA sequences in this sample translate to the same CDR3. V is TRBV29-1 and J is TRBJ2-7; possibly TRBD1 for D (5 bases). Trimming pared 6 bases from V and 0 bases from J, leaving 9 bases between. The CDR3 consists of 12 residues. CDR1 and CDR2 from the germline V gene are SQVTM and ANQGSEA. CDR3 coding DNA: TGCAGCGTCTCAGGGTTCTCCTACGAGCAGTACTTC. This gives the protein CSVSGFSYEQYF.